This T cell receptor (beta chain) was profiled in a study of human T cells and chemical hapten exposure. Specified time point: pre-sensitization, week 0. The treatment: therapeutic diphenylcyclopropenone sensitization with weekly scalp DPC. Blood draws preceded each patch test application. The germline V gene encodes CDR1 SGHVS and CDR2 FNYEAQ. The V gene end was trimmed by 1 base and the J gene end by 3 bases; junction bases not matched to a gene: 3. The CDR3 contains 15 residues. Comment on this clonotype: Antigen: not known.

Study conclusions and caveats: Since the donors had alopecia, their immune response may not be the same as that of healthy people.

One entry per CDR3 protein, called by TCRdb with MiXCR from the RACE reads. The sample yields roughly 120,000 distinct CDR3 sequences, 13% seen once. The V and J genes are TRBV7-6 and TRBJ2-3; 8 bases are a match to TRBD2. The starting material was whole blood, obtained in connection with sensitization to the hapten diphenylcyclopropenone (DPC). The origin of this receptor is a woman aged 18-30 years with alopecia areata. Some clones in this sample may be carry-over from other donors' samples. DNA for the CDR3: TGTGCCAGCAGCTTAGGGACTAGCCCTACAGATACGCAGTATTTT. Protein sequence: CASSLGTSPTDTQYF.